This T cell receptor (beta chain) appears in the sequencing data of a study of blood T cell repertoires in COVID-19. About the study: In each case, the material was cDNA or gDNA derived from T cells, B-cell-depleted T cells, or PBMCs.

TCRdb's table, derived via immunoSEQ multiplex PCR, lists solely in-frame clones and lacks some. The data show hundreds of thousands of clones, roughly 90% seen once. This CDR3 is built from 13 residues. The V end was cut by 1 base, the J end by 10 bases, with 8 bases between. CDR1 is SGHVS, CDR2 FQNEAQ, per germline. The chain joins TRBV7-8 to TRBJ2-6; perhaps TRBD1 as D (5 bases). The sequence was collected from a human donor in a cohort sampled during active COVID-19. Sequencing input: peripheral blood. CDR3 region: CASSLVQENVLTF. CDR3 DNA sequence: TGTGCCAGCAGCTTAGTACAGGAGAACGTCCTGACTTTC.